This T cell receptor (beta chain) is from a study of blood T cell repertoires in COVID-19. Overall study context: Acute and convalescent COVID-19 specimens originated in the United States, Italy and Spain. Sources were T cells, B-cell-depleted T cells, or PBMCs; the material itself was cDNA or gDNA.

The CDR3 length is 13 residues. CDR1 and CDR2 (germline): ENHRY, SYGVKD. V was clipped by 6 bases and J by 2 bases, with 11 bases between them. Assay used: immunoSEQ multiplex PCR; TCRdb lists only in-frame clones, some missing. The sample consists of 55,000 to 65,000 clones, approximately 80% of them appearing once. This clone has a single count. This receptor was taken from a man aged 25 to 40 with COVID-19, enrolled during active disease. Sequencing used peripheral blood. The chain links TRBV10-3 to TRBJ2-7, with a tentative D call TRBD1 (5 bases). CDR3 DNA: TGTGCCATCAGCCTGGACAAGACCTACGAGCAGTACTTC. It yields the protein CAISLDKTYEQYF.